This entry describes one TCR beta chain. This sample was taken from a study of control samples from healthy donors and cancer patients. The germline gives CDR1 SGHDT, CDR2 YYEEEE. The CDR3 has 17 amino acids. V gave up 4 bases and J gave up 15 bases; unmatched junction bases: 23. Measured with immunoSEQ multiplex PCR; TCRdb has only the in-frame clones, and not every one. In the table there are 100,000 to 150,000 clones, approximately 90% of which are singletons. The chain carries TRBV5-6 and TRBJ2-1, with TRBD1 matching over 9 bases. The origin of this receptor is a woman aged 45-65 years in good health. Sequenced: blood. Written as DNA, the CDR3 is TGTGCCAGCAGCCGGGGACAGGGAGCATTAGAGACTGGGATGGGGTTCTTC. It translates to CASSRGQGALETGMGFF.